A single TCR beta chain is shown here with its context. Its antigen is not yet known. No base-level quality is on record; no much larger clone is a single base apart. For the CD8 naive samples, CD45RO-negative cells were positively selected for CCR7, yielding a CD45RA+CCR7+ population from which TemRA cells were excluded. Healthy HIV-negative adults with no recently reported acute infections or vaccinations were included as donors. Every donor was a Caucasian adult living in Nashville, Tennessee, USA. Blood was obtained by leukapheresis, after which PBMCs were separated by Ficoll-Histopaque density gradient centrifugation and cryopreserved in liquid nitrogen vapor phase. Analytical flow cytometry was used to check the purity and quantity of each magnetically sorted T cell population. From each sorted fraction, genomic DNA was isolated and quantified by UV absorbance on a Nanodrop 2000c. The sample belongs to a study of shared clonotypes between healthy human individuals (dated by TCRdb to 2020 to 2022). Background for the entire study: The cohort comprised a couple of women and three men aged 18 to 49 years. For each donor, three plates each were used for CD4 naive and CD4 memory, two plates were used for CD8 naive, and one plate was used for CD8 memory. To estimate repertoire size and how much clonotypes are shared between individuals, the study performed deep sequencing of blood TCR repertoires from a few healthy adults. To increase sequencing depth and limit assay-specific biases, TCR repertoire library preparation and sequencing were carried out by different laboratories using diverse techniques. Between about 0.9 and 10 billion PBMCs per donor were obtained by leukapheresis. What the study reported, not specific to this receptor: Compared with non-shared clonotypes, the clonotypes found in all four sorted-subset donors had higher generation probabilities. Across a few donors, about 5.2% of naive CD4, around 3.3% of naive CD8, around 2.5% of memory CD4, and roughly 0.4% of memory CD8 clonotypes were shared. The small number of donors limited the genetic and exposure-history diversity represented. Sampling was restricted to blood, and TCR repertoires in tissue are likely to differ from TCR repertoires in blood. Incomplete sequencing was indicated by rarefaction of sorted-subset datasets, despite the large sequencing depth. Pairwise subsampling indicated that sequencing depth was expected to affect the degree of clonotype sharing among donors. Naive subsets generally had larger estimated clonotype richness than memory subsets.

Using the deep immunoSEQ assay, TCR CDR3 regions were amplified from genomic DNA by multiplex PCR. Extracted genomic DNA from each cell subset was spread evenly across all wells of several immunoSEQ 96-well plates, with each plate serving as a replicate. For sorted subsets, roughly 200 ng of genomic DNA, equivalent to 25,000 to 30,000 T cell genomes, went into each replicate PCR. Purified libraries were measured with a Qubit 3.0 fluorometer, size-checked on a Bioanalyzer 2100, and measured again with the KAPA Library Quantification kit. A separate single-read 150-cycle Illumina NextSeq 550 flow cell was used to sequence each immunoSEQ 96-well plate. In the original analysis: Because only junctional sequences without quality scores were contained in the immunoSEQ output, filtering matching that applied to full-length reads could not be performed. To assign V/J genes and CDR3, sequences were annotated using PyIR, a Python wrapper for IgBLAST v1.9, with IMGT germline references. Reads were filtered out if the reads had weak V/J assignments (E-value above 1e-6), no CDR3, stop codons, out-of-frame junctions, or ambiguous translated residues. V3J clonotypes were defined by identical inferred V gene, J gene, and CDR3 amino acid sequence. The percentage overlap between two repertoires was calculated by dividing the number of shared unique clonotypes by the size of the smaller repertoire. Three approaches were used to assess repertoire richness: RTK rarefaction, the Chao1 estimator, and Recon v2.1 estimates of unobserved clonotypes. Generation probabilities were computed with OLGA for all TCRbeta clonotypes obtained by the gDNA method from several donors. Here the immuneACCESS table is served through TCRdb, limited to in-frame sequences with V and J called. Missing clones are a known gap in these copies; in checked studies unresolved V genes cover under half, and the rest lacks a known reason. V and J calls and clone size are given by that table; D and trimming were obtained from the DNA. The sample table records approximately 840,000 clones; about 97% of these occur just once. The ten top clones hold less than 0.25% of the sample.

V lost 4 bases and J lost 8 bases, and the count of bases not matched to a germline gene is 5. Spanning cysteine to phenylalanine, the CDR3 consists of 13 amino acids. Kept here is only the CDR3 DNA, which spans 39 bases and is read in frame from base 1. CDR1 and CDR2, per the germline V gene, are SGHTA and FQGTGA. The TCR sequence derives from a young man in good health. The sequence is built from TRBV7-3 and TRBJ2-1; 7 bases in the middle match TRBD1. Material: naive CD8+ T cells sorted from blood. The cell subset or site label on this specimen signifies: CD45RA+CCR7+. The DNA sequence is TGTGCCAGCAGCTCGGACAGGAGATATGAGCAGTTCTTC. It is translated as CASSSDRRYEQFF.